This T cell receptor beta chain was captured in a study of blood T cell repertoires in COVID-19. Study as a whole: The United States, Italy and Spain provided the acute and convalescent COVID-19 samples. Sources were T cells, B-cell-depleted T cells, or PBMCs; the material itself was cDNA or gDNA.

In the original workflow: Amplified reference gene primers provided the basis for estimating nucleated cell counts. Using immunoSEQ multiplex PCR, the repertoire was profiled, and TCRdb retains in-frame clones only, with some absent. V, J and clone size are taken as reported in that table, and D and trimming were inferred from the DNA itself. The sample includes some 300,000 clones, 75% to 90% seen only once; the top ten take 6.3%. V shed 1 base, J shed 3 bases, and the junction held 2 bases outside the gene matches. The CDR3 is 14 residues long. CDR1 LNHDA and CDR2 SQIVND come from the germline V gene (reference sequence).

The chain joins TRBV19 to TRBJ1-2; 7 nucleotides agree with TRBD1. The specimen sequenced was peripheral blood. This sequence originates from a woman between 50 and 59 years old with COVID-19, enrolled during active disease. CDR3 in DNA: TGTGCCAGTAGTATAGTAACAGGGGACTATGGCTACACCTTC. Translation gives CASSIVTGDYGYTF.